The T cell receptor (beta chain) described here comes from a study of blood T cells in healthy people across ages. Study-wide results and limits: The long-lived group displayed more naive CD4+ cells, plus higher diversity, than the aged donors did.

This CDR3 is 15 amino acids long. With 8 bases clipped from V and 10 bases from J, the junction kept 16 bases outside the gene matches. The germline V gene has CDR1 SNHLY and CDR2 FYNNEI. This clonotype has only a few counts. As yet, its antigen is unknown. Then a second PCR, running about 7 to 11 cycles, was carried out with a sample-barcoded 5' primer and a J-beta primer mix. A template-switch adaptor with 12 random nucleotides tagged each cDNA molecule. Each of the samples gave a minimum of 2.5 million paired-end reads that contained CDR3. TCRdb called the 5' RACE reads again in MiXCR, with one record for every CDR3 protein. Of more than 900,000 distinct CDR3 sequences in the sample, almost 25% were seen once. This sample also belongs to another study, concerning T cells of mothers and their children. From that study: Sample barcodes and 2-4 random nucleotides were added by the M1S primer of the second PCR.

The sequenced sample consisted of blood. The TCR sequence derives from a girl under 10 years old in good health. The chain links TRBV2 to TRBJ2-1; 8 nucleotides agree with TRBD2. The CDR3 sequence: CASAFRREVFTEQFF. CDR3 nucleotides: TGTGCCAGCGCTTTTCGGCGGGAGGTTTTTACCGAGCAGTTCTTC.